The clone carrying this T cell receptor beta chain occurred many times. Its specificity is unknown. TCR beta CDR3 sequences were amplified from RNA transcripts. When the TCR CDR3 underwent first-round RT-PCR, the HTBI primer set was used. TCRdb analysed the multiplex PCR reads with MiXCR anew, one entry per CDR3 protein. The table records some 560,000 distinct CDR3 sequences, approximately 14% of them present only once. The data belong to a study of T cells in Graves' hyperthyroidism and ophthalmopathy. Lactation, pregnancy, other autoimmune disease or uncontrolled infection led to exclusion of patients. Findings and caveats of the study: Blood shared most expanded thyroid clonotypes above 0.001. The authors' 13 V-J model separated ophthalmopathy from stable hyperthyroidism. For ophthalmopathy, model prediction preceded onset by a median roughly 5.9 months.

The CDR3 has 14 amino acids. The V end was cut by 7 bases, the J end by 1 base, with 13 bases between. The V call is TRBV12-3 or TRBV12-4, the J call TRBJ1-1; D might be TRBD1 (6 bases). Sequencing was done on a sample of blood. This clonotype was sampled from a woman between 25 and 40 years old with Graves' hyperthyroidism. The CDR3 DNA sequence: TGTGCCAGCAACGGACAGTTCACGAACACTGAAGCTTTCTTT. Its protein is CASNGQFTNTEAFF.